The 21 T cell receptor beta chains below come from one sample, sequenced in a study of blood T cell repertoires in COVID-19. The protocol was immunoSEQ multiplex PCR, while the TCRdb copy is restricted to in-frame clones and leaves out a portion. The sample carries about 360,000 clones, approximately 86% recorded once. Sequencing was performed on peripheral blood. These receptors were taken from a human donor in a cohort sampled during active COVID-19.

The chain couples TRBV28 to TRBJ2-3, with D possibly being TRBD1 (5 bases). Germline CDR1 and CDR2: MDHEN and SYDVKM. There are 15 residues in the CDR3. V was cut by 5 bases and J by 0 bases, with 12 bases left in between. The CDR3 reads CASSLDSTSTDTQYF. CDR3 nucleotide sequence: TGTGCCAGCAGTCTCGACAGCACTAGCACAGATACGCAGTATTTT.

V and J are TRBV30 and TRBJ1-5; D gene ambiguous. This CDR3 is 13 amino acids long. In germline, CDR1 is GTSNPN, CDR2 SVGIG (reference sequence). The V end was cut by 0 bases, the J end by 4 bases, with 7 bases between. CDR3 amino acids: CAWSVYNNQPQHF. CDR3 nucleotide sequence: TGTGCCTGGAGTGTATACAATAATCAGCCCCAGCATTTT. Based on the CDR3 plus reference TRBV30 and TRBJ1-5, the full variable domain is SQTIHQWPATLVQPVGSPLSLECTVEGTSNPNLYWYRQAAGRGLQLLFYSVGIGQISSEVPQNLSASRPQDRQFILSSKKLLLSDSGFYLCAWSVYNNQPQHFGDGTRLSIL.

The CDR3, as DNA: TGTGCCAGCAGTTACTCGCTAGGGGACACCTATTACGAGCAGTACTTC. Protein: CASSYSLGDTYYEQYF. The chain employs TRBV6-5 and TRBJ2-7; weak D call: TRBD1 (6 bases). Trimming cost V 0 bases and J 4 bases, with 16 bases left between them. This CDR3 has 16 amino acids. Germline CDR1 and CDR2: MNHEY and SVGAGI.

This clone appeared a single time. The genes are TRBV4-1 and TRBJ2-1; 10 bases match TRBD1. Germline V lookup: CDR1 MGHRA, CDR2 YSYEKL. V was clipped by 4 bases and J by 5 bases; unmatched bases: 5. The CDR3 totals 15 residues. The CDR3 DNA reads as TGCGCCAGCAGCCGAGGACAGGGGGTGGACAATGAGCAGTTCTTC. This translates into CASSRGQGVDNEQFF.

The chain has TRBV2 and TRBJ2-7; D may be TRBD1 (5 bases). Trimming removed 1 base at V and 5 bases at J, with 15 bases between. The CDR3 is made up of 15 amino acids. Germline-derived CDR1 and CDR2 are SNHLY and FYNNEI. The CDR3 DNA is TGTGCCAGCAGTGAAGATGGCAGGGTTTTCGACGAGCAGTACTTC. This translates into CASSEDGRVFDEQYF.

V usage is TRBV5-1 and J usage is TRBJ1-2; 10 bases line up with TRBD1. Germline V gives CDR1 SGHRS, CDR2 YFSETQ. CDR3 length equals 15 residues. The ends lost 0 bases at V and 7 bases at J; junction bases unmatched: 6. CDR3 protein: CASSLGQGARSGYTF. The CDR3 DNA reads as TGCGCCAGCAGCTTGGGACAGGGGGCGCGCAGTGGCTACACCTTC.

The genes are TRBV28 and TRBJ1-2, with 7 bases identical to TRBD1. The ends lost 5 bases at V and 1 base at J; junction bases unmatched: 7. The CDR3 runs 15 residues. Looked up from germline, CDR1 is MDHEN and CDR2 is SYDVKM. The CDR3 loop is CASSNGQAYNYGYTF. As DNA, the CDR3 is TGTGCCAGCAGTAATGGACAGGCCTATAACTATGGCTACACCTTC.

This chain links TRBV5-1 with TRBJ1-1, with unresolved D. The CDR3 is made up of 15 amino acids. V was cut by 6 bases and J by 1 base, with 16 bases left in between. Germline CDR1 SGHRS, CDR2 YFSETQ. This CDR3 is CASNLIVGRNTEAFF. The CDR3, as DNA: TGCGCCAGCAACTTAATAGTCGGGAGGAACACTGAAGCTTTCTTT.

The DNA for the CDR3 is TGCGCCACCTCGGGACTAGCGGGGAACCCACCCTACAATGAGCAGTTCTTC. Its translation: CATSGLAGNPPYNEQFF. This chain uses TRBV4-1 with TRBJ2-1; 13 nucleotides match TRBD2. Germline trimming cut 10 bases from V and 2 bases from J; bases unmatched to any gene: 11. Looked up from germline, CDR1 is MGHRA and CDR2 is YSYEKL. This CDR3 comprises 17 residues.

There are a few counts of this clone. Distinct nucleotide sequences in the sample also encode this CDR3. This sequence joins TRBV5-1 and TRBJ2-7, with 9 bases lining up with TRBD2. The V and J ends lost 5 bases and 2 bases, in that order; junction bases with no gene match: 5. The CDR3 length is 14 residues. The germline V gene has CDR1 SGHRS and CDR2 YFSETQ. The CDR3: CASRVAGATYEQYF. Here the CDR3 DNA reads TGCGCCAGCAGGGTAGCGGGAGCGACCTACGAGCAGTACTTC.

The chain employs TRBV11-2 and TRBJ2-4; D is perhaps TRBD2 (5 bases). Per the germline V gene, CDR1 is SGHAT and CDR2 is FQNNGV. This CDR3 contains 14 residues. The germline V and J ends were trimmed by 9 bases and 0 bases, with 12 bases remaining between them. CDR3 sequence reads: CASRRVPAKNIQYF. The CDR3 DNA sequence: TGTGCCAGTCGGCGGGTACCAGCCAAAAACATTCAGTACTTC.

This clone has more than one count but fewer than ten. The chain employs TRBV5-6 and TRBJ2-7; 7 bases map to TRBD1. Losses at the gene ends were 5 bases for V and 6 bases for J; bases not matched to a gene: 20. This CDR3 is built from 17 residues. The V gene's germline CDR1 is SGHDT and CDR2 YYEEEE. This chain's CDR3 is CASRRFLGTADFSEQYF. The CDR3 bases are TGTGCCAGCAGGCGATTCCTCGGGACAGCGGATTTTTCCGAGCAGTACTTC.

The chain links TRBV9 to TRBJ2-3; possible D gene TRBD2, 6 bases. Germline assignment: CDR1 SGDLS and CDR2 YYNGEE. Trimming pared 0 bases from V and 2 bases from J, leaving 13 bases between. The CDR3 sequence is 16 residues long. The DNA of the CDR3 is TGTGCCAGCAGCGTAGGCCTAGGCGGGGTCACAGATACGCAGTATTTT. As protein: CASSVGLGGVTDTQYF.

This clone was found once. The genes are TRBV2 and TRBJ2-3, with 9 bases aligning to TRBD2. Germline CDR1 SNHLY, CDR2 FYNNEI. The CDR3 runs to 15 residues. V was clipped by 2 bases and J by 7 bases; unmatched bases: 7. CDR3 loop: CASSERGAGGYTQYF. The CDR3, as DNA: TGTGCCAGCAGTGAAAGGGGAGCGGGGGGTTATACGCAGTATTTT.

This chain links TRBV12-3 or TRBV12-4 with TRBJ1-5; no firm D call. Trimming cost V 3 bases and J 9 bases, with 9 bases left between them. The CDR3 totals 12 residues. DNA of the CDR3: TGTGCCAGCAGTTTTTTCCGGGGGCCCCAGCATTTT. It encodes CASSFFRGPQHF.

The chain uses TRBV5-6 and TRBJ1-2; unclear D gene. V was clipped by 1 base and J by 3 bases, with 16 bases between them. The germline gives CDR1 SGHDT, CDR2 YYEEEE. CDR3 length equals 16 residues. The CDR3 loop is CASSLISGRGDYGYTF. CDR3 nucleotides: TGTGCCAGCAGCTTGATTAGCGGGCGCGGGGACTATGGCTACACCTTC.

The V and J genes are TRBV11-2 and TRBJ2-3; TRBD2 aligns across 10 bases. In germline, CDR1 is SGHAT, CDR2 FQNNGV. J lost 1 base, V lost 0 bases, and 4 bases had no gene match. This CDR3 contains 17 residues. DNA for the CDR3: TGTGCCAGCAGCTTAGATCCTAGCGGGAGACGCACAGATACGCAGTATTTT. This encodes CASSLDPSGRRTDTQYF.

This clone was counted a few times. V usage is TRBV5-4 and J usage is TRBJ1-6; D may be TRBD1 (6 bases). Looked up from germline, CDR1 is SGHNT and CDR2 is YYREEE (reference sequence). The CDR3 totals 14 residues. V was pared by 4 bases and J by 8 bases, with 13 bases between. The CDR3 is CASSPNPGDSPLHF. As DNA, the CDR3 is TGTGCCAGCAGCCCGAATCCAGGGGATTCACCCCTCCACTTT.

The V call is TRBV2, the J call TRBJ2-3; D is ambiguous. Germline V gene data show CDR1 as SNHLY and CDR2 as FYNNEI. This CDR3 comprises 14 residues. V lost 7 bases, J lost 5 bases, and 16 bases lay in between. The CDR3 protein is CASKPPTSGDTQYF. The CDR3 DNA is TGTGCCAGCAAGCCCCCCACGTCGGGAGATACGCAGTATTTT.

The V call is TRBV11-2, the J call TRBJ1-1, with D unresolved. Between the trimmed V and J ends, which lost 2 bases and 2 bases, there was a span of 12 bases. CDR1 is SGHAT and CDR2 is FQNNGV in the germline V gene. This CDR3 is built from 15 residues. The CDR3 nucleotides read TGTGCCAGCAGCTTATGGTACGGGTCTAACACTGAAGCTTTCTTT. Amino acids: CASSLWYGSNTEAFF. Full variable domain (missing parts from reference TRBV11-2 and TRBJ1-1): EAGVAQSPRYKIIEKRQSVAFWCNPISGHATLYWYQQILGQGPKLLIQFQNNGVVDDSQLPKDRFSAERLKGVDSTLKIQPAKLEDSAVYLCASSLWYGSNTEAFFGQGTRLTVV.

The V call is TRBV19, the J call TRBJ1-5; TRBD1 might be the D (5 bases). Germline V gene sequence: CDR1 LNHDA, CDR2 SQIVND (reference sequence). The CDR3 extends over 16 amino acids. Trimming took 7 bases from V and 3 from J, leaving 19 bases between them. The CDR3 DNA sequence: TGTGCCAGTAAAAACCGGGGAGGGGAAGTCAATCAGCCCCAGCATTTT. It is translated as CASKNRGGEVNQPQHF. The entire variable domain, with the rest obtained from reference TRBV19 and TRBJ1-5, is as follows: DGGITQSPKYLFRKEGQNVTLSCEQNLNHDAMYWYRQDPGQGLRLIYYSQIVNDFQKGDIAEGYSVSREKKESFPLTVTSAQKNPTAFYLCASKNRGGEVNQPQHFGDGTRLSIL.